This is a list of T cell receptor beta chains from one sample in a study of T cell responses to AZD1222 COVID-19 vaccine. Method: immunoSEQ multiplex PCR; TCRdb's copy keeps in-frame clones and lacks some. Of more than 85,000 clones listed, approximately 88% are singletons. Specimen: peripheral blood, collected on day 0 of AZD1222 vaccination. The receptors were gathered from an adult in good health. Both conserved end residues are part of each CDR3. The D gene is left open where the match is weak. Size values are once, few and many counts, or a class for expanded clones, and some rows have none.

clone_size	v_call	j_call	d_call	cdr3_length	cdr3_nt	cdr3_aa
.	TRBV24-1	TRBJ2-1	.	13	TGTGCCACCAGTGATGGTGGGTACAATGAGCAGTTCTTC	CATSDGGYNEQFF
few	TRBV3-1/TRBV3-2	TRBJ1-6	.	17	TGTGCCAGCAGCCCTCCTCGGGCAGGGGCCTATAATTCACCCCTCCACTTT	CASSPPRAGAYNSPLHF
.	TRBV27	TRBJ2-1	.	16	TGTGCCAGCAGTTTATCGATGGACACAGCCTACAATGAGCAGTTCTTC	CASSLSMDTAYNEQFF
.	TRBV4-2	TRBJ1-1	TRBD1	15	TGTGCCAGCAGCCAAGGGGGCAGGGGGGACAGTGAAGCTTTCTTT	CASSQGGRGDSEAFF
once	TRBV3-1/TRBV3-2	TRBJ1-3	.	15	TGTGCCAGCAGCCACCCCTTAATGGGAGGAAACACCATATATTTT	CASSHPLMGGNTIYF
.	TRBV21-1	TRBJ1-1	.	15	TGTGCCAGCAGCAAGACGAGACAGGGGTCCACTGAAGCTTTCTTT	CASSKTRQGSTEAFF
.	TRBV4-1	TRBJ2-5	.	14	TGCGCCAGCAGCCAGGGTCTAGCCAAAGAGACCCAGTACTTC	CASSQGLAKETQYF
.	TRBV2	TRBJ2-5	TRBD1	13	TGTGCCAGCCACGGGACAGGGTGGGAGACCCAGTACTTC	CASHGTGWETQYF
.	TRBV12-3/TRBV12-4	TRBJ1-2	.	13	TGTGCCAGCAGTTTGGACGGAAACTATGGCTACACCTTC	CASSLDGNYGYTF
.	TRBV27	TRBJ2-4	TRBD2	20	TGTGCCAGCAGTTTATCCCGGACTAGCGGGAGGGGCATAGCCAAAAACATTCAGTACTTC	CASSLSRTSGRGIAKNIQYF
.	TRBV19	TRBJ1-1	.	14	TGTGCCAGTAGTATAAGGGCAGCGAACACTGAAGCTTTCTTT	CASSIRAANTEAFF
.	TRBV5-1	TRBJ2-5	.	16	TGCGCCAGCAGCTTGGCCGGAGTATCTCACCAAGAGACCCAGTACTTC	CASSLAGVSHQETQYF
.	TRBV6-1	TRBJ2-1	.	15	TGTGCCAGCAGTGAAGCGGGCGGGGGCGAGGGGGAGCAGTTCTTC	CASSEAGGGEGEQFF
.	TRBV9	TRBJ2-3	.	16	TGTGCCAGCAGCGTGGACAGTAGATCTAGCACAGATACGCAGTATTTT	CASSVDSRSSTDTQYF
.	TRBV15	TRBJ1-1	TRBD1	16	TGTGCCACCAGCAGAGGGGGGACAGGGGCGGCCACTGAAGCTTTCTTT	CATSRGGTGAATEAFF
.	TRBV6-5	TRBJ1-1	TRBD1	14	TGTGCCAGCAGTTTTTCCCGGGACAGCCTTGAAGCTTTCTTT	CASSFSRDSLEAFF
.	TRBV6-5	TRBJ1-4	.	15	TGTGCCAGCACCTTACACCCCGGATCTAATGAAAAACTGTTTTTT	CASTLHPGSNEKLFF
.	TRBV7-9	TRBJ1-1	TRBD1	16	TGTGCCAGCAGCTTTCCTTCGGACAGGGAAGTTACTGAAGCTTTCTTT	CASSFPSDREVTEAFF
once	TRBV3-1/TRBV3-2	TRBJ2-1	.	13	TGTGCCAGCAGCCAAGATTCCAGGGCGGCCAAGTTCTTC	CASSQDSRAAKFF
few	TRBV19	TRBJ1-6	.	14	TGTGCCAGTAGTAGGGCCAGCGAGCGTCCACCCCTCCACTTT	CASSRASERPPLHF
.	TRBV25-1	TRBJ2-3	TRBD1	16	TGTGCCAGCAGTGACCCGGGGACAGGGACGTCGGGTACGCAGTATTTT	CASSDPGTGTSGTQYF
.	TRBV19	TRBJ1-4	.	14	TGTGCCAGTAGTATACAGGGTGGTGGTGAAAAACTGTTTTTT	CASSIQGGGEKLFF
.	TRBV25-1	TRBJ1-3	.	16	TGTGCCAGCAGTCAATCCGGGAGACCCTCTGGAAACACCATATATTTT	CASSQSGRPSGNTIYF
.	TRBV5-1	TRBJ1-2	.	14	TGCGCCAGCAGCTCCCCGAGGGGCCCCTATGGCTACACCTTC	CASSSPRGPYGYTF
.	TRBV6-1	TRBJ1-6	.	14	TGTGCCAGCAGTGAACGGGGGTATAATTCACCCCTCCACTTT	CASSERGYNSPLHF
.	TRBV19	TRBJ2-7	.	12	TGTGCCAGTAGTCCCTTTGGCTACGAGCAGTACTTC	CASSPFGYEQYF
few	TRBV27	TRBJ1-4	.	15	TGTGCCAGCAGTCTCTCCGGGACTTATAATGAAAAACTGTTTTTT	CASSLSGTYNEKLFF
once	TRBV11-2	TRBJ1-4	.	15	TGTGCCATCTCACAGCCGGAAGGGGACAATGAAAAACTGTTTTTT	CAISQPEGDNEKLFF
.	TRBV11-3	TRBJ1-2	TRBD1	16	TGTGCCAGCAGCTTAGCCTCGACAGGGACTGGCTATGGCTACACCTTC	CASSLASTGTGYGYTF
.	TRBV14	TRBJ2-1	.	14	TGTGCCAGCAGCCAATCACGGGACTACAATGAGCAGTTCTTC	CASSQSRDYNEQFF
once	TRBV18	TRBJ1-4	.	15	TGTGCCAGCTCAGCCTCGGACATAGAAAATGAAAAACTGTTTTTT	CASSASDIENEKLFF
.	TRBV28	TRBJ2-2	.	12	TGTGCCAGCAGCTCGGATACCGGGGAGCTGTTTTTT	CASSSDTGELFF
.	TRBV5-1	TRBJ1-4	.	15	TGCGCCAGCAGCCTCTACAGGGAGGCTAATGAAAAACTGTTTTTT	CASSLYREANEKLFF
.	TRBV5-1	TRBJ2-1	.	17	TGCGCCAGCAGCCCGGGCGGAGGACATCGAACCTACAATGAGCAGTTCTTC	CASSPGGGHRTYNEQFF
.	TRBV27	TRBJ2-3	TRBD2	16	TGTGCCAGCAGTTTAAACGGAGCGGGAGTGAGAGATACGCAGTATTTT	CASSLNGAGVRDTQYF
.	TRBV7-9	TRBJ1-1	.	17	TGTGCCAGCAGCTTAGTACCGGGACTCCCGAGATCTATTGAAGCTTTCTTT	CASSLVPGLPRSIEAFF
.	TRBV18	TRBJ1-6	TRBD1	15	TGTGCCAGCTCCCCCGACGGGACAGGGGGTTCACCCCTCCACTTT	CASSPDGTGGSPLHF
.	TRBV6-1	TRBJ1-2	TRBD1	16	TGTGCCAGCAGTGAAGCAGTCGGGACAGGAGGCTATGGCTACACCTTC	CASSEAVGTGGYGYTF
.	TRBV11-3	TRBJ2-5	TRBD2	15	TGTGCCAGCAGCTTAGGCGGGGGGTTACAAGAGACCCAGTACTTC	CASSLGGGLQETQYF
.	TRBV10-3	TRBJ1-2	TRBD1	16	TGTGCCATCAGTGAGTCAGGTGACAGGGGGGCCTACGGCTACACCTTC	CAISESGDRGAYGYTF